These 4 T cell receptor beta chains came from one sample sequenced in a study of control samples from healthy donors and cancer patients. Method: immunoSEQ multiplex PCR; TCRdb's copy keeps in-frame clones and lacks some. This table holds under 200,000 clones, 94% found once. The sample was blood. The receptors were sampled from a woman in her thirties or forties in good health.

Regarding this clone: One end of the junction fails to match germline, which may point to a read error. The V and J genes are TRBV30 and TRBJ2-6; D is possibly TRBD1 or TRBD2 (5 bases each). From germline, CDR1 is GTSNPN and CDR2 SVGIG (reference sequence). The CDR3 has 18 amino acids. CDR3 coding DNA: TGTGCCTGGAGTGTACCCTCGGCAGGGAGAATAGGGGTCAACGTCCTGACTTTC. Its translation: CAWSVPSAGRIGVNVLTF.

The chain uses TRBV7-6 and TRBJ1-1; D gene unclear. Germline V gene sequence: CDR1 SGHVS, CDR2 FNYEAQ. V lost 1 base to trimming and J lost 4 bases, with 10 bases between them. There are 14 residues in the CDR3. CDR3 nucleotide sequence: TGTGCCAGCAGCTTAGGTAAAATGGGCACTGAAGCTTTCTTT. Amino acid sequence: CASSLGKMGTEAFF. Drawing the rest from reference TRBV7-6 and TRBJ1-1, the complete variable domain is GAGVSQSPRYKVTKRGQDVALRCDPISGHVSLYWYRQALGQGPEFLTYFNYEAQQDKSGLPNDRFSAERPEGSISTLTIQRTEQRDSAMYRCASSLGKMGTEAFFGQGTRLTVV.

The chain is built from TRBV3-1 (or the pseudogene TRBV3-2) and TRBJ1-4, with D uncertain. The CDR3 sequence is 15 residues long. Trimming removed 3 bases from V and 3 bases from J, with 11 bases in between. CDR1 is LGHDT and CDR2 is YNNKEL in the germline V gene (reference sequence). Here the CDR3 reads CASSQGFQANEKLFF. CDR3 DNA sequence: TGTGCCAGCAGCCAGGGCTTTCAGGCTAATGAAAAACTGTTTTTT.

This clone was recorded only once. This sequence joins TRBV7-2 and TRBJ1-1; D gene uncertain. CDR3 length: 15 amino acids. Germline V CDR1 and CDR2: SGHTA, FQGNSA. Trimming stripped 1 base from V and 5 bases from J, with 14 bases between. Here the CDR3 DNA reads TGTGCCAGCAGCTTAGAGCGGGTCGTGCGAACTGAAGCTTTCTTT. Its protein product is CASSLERVVRTEAFF.